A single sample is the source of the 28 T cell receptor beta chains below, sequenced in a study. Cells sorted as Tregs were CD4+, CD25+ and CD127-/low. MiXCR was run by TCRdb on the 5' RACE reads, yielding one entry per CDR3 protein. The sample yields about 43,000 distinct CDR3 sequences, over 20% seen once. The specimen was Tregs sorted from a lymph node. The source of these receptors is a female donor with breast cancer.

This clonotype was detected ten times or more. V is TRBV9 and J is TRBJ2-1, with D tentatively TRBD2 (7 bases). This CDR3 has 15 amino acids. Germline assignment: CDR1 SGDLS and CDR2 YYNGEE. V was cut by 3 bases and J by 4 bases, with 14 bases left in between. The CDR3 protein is CASSEGGAGYNEQFF. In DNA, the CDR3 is TGTGCCAGCAGCGAGGGGGGAGCGGGGTACAATGAGCAGTTCTTC.

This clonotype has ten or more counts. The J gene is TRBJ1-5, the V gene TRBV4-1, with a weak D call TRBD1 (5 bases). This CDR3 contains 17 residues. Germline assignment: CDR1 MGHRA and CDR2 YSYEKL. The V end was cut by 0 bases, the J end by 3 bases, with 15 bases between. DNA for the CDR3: TGCGCCAGCAGCCAAGATCTATCGGTAGGGGTCAATCAGCCCCAGCATTTT. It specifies CASSQDLSVGVNQPQHF.

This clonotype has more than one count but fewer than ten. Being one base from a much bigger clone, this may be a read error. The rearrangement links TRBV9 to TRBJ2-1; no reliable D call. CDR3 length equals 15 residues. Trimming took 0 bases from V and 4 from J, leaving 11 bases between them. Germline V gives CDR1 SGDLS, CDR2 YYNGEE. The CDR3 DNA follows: TGTGCCAGCAGCGTAGATGGCGGCCCGTACAATGAGCAGTTCTTC. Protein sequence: CASSVDGGPYNEQFF.

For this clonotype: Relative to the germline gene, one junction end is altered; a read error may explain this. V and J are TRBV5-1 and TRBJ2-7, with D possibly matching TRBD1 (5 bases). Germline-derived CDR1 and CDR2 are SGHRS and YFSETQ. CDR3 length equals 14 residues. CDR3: CTSSLQQVDREQYF. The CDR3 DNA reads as TGCACCAGCAGCTTGCAACAGGTGGACCGGGAGCAGTACTTC.

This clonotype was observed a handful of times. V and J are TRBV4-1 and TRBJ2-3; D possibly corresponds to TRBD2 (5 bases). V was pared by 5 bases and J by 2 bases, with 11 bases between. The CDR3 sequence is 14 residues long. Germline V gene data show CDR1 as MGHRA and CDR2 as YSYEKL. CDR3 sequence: CASSYGGNTDTQYF. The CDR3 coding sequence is TGCGCCAGCAGCTACGGAGGAAACACAGATACGCAGTATTTT.

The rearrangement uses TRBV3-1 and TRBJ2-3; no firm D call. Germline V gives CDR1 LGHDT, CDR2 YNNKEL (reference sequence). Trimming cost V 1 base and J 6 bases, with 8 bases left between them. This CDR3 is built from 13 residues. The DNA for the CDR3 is TGTGCCAGCAGCCAAGGAGTTAGGGATACGCAGTATTTT. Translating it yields CASSQGVRDTQYF.

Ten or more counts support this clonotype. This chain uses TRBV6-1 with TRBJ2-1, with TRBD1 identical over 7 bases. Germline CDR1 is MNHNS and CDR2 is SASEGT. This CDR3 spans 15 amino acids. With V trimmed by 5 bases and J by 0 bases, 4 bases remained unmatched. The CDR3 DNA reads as TGTGCCAGCAGTAAAGGACAGGACTCCTACAATGAGCAGTTCTTC. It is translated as CASSKGQDSYNEQFF.

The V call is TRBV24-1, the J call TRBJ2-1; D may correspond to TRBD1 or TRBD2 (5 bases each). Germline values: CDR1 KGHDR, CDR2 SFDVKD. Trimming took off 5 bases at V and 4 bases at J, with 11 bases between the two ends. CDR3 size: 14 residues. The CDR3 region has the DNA TGTGCCACCAGTGCCGGGACGCCTTACAATGAGCAGTTCTTC. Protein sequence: CATSAGTPYNEQFF.

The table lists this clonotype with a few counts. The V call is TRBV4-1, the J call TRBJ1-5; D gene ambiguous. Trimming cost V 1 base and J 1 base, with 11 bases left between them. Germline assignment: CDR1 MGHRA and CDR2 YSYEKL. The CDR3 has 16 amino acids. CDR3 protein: CASSQAREDSNQPQHF. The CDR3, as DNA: TGCGCCAGCAGCCAAGCTCGGGAGGACAGCAATCAGCCCCAGCATTTT.

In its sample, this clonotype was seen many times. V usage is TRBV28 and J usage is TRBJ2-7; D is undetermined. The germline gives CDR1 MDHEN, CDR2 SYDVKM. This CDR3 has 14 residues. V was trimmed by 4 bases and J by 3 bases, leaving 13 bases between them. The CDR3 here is CASSSGGSSYEQYF. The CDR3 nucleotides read TGTGCCAGCAGTTCCGGCGGCTCCAGCTACGAGCAGTACTTC.

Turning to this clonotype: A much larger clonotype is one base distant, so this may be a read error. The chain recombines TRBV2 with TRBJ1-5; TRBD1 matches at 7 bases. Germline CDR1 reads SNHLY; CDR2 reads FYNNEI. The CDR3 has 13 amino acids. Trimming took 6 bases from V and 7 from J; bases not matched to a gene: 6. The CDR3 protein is CASRVTGDQPQHF. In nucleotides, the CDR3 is TGTGCCAGCAGGGTAACAGGGGACCAGCCCCAGCATTTT. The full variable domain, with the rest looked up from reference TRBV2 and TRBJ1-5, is EPEVTQTPSHQVTQMGQEVILRCVPISNHLYFYWYRQILGQKVEFLVSFYNNEISEKSEIFDDQFSVERPDGSNFTLKIRSTKLEDSAMYFCASRVTGDQPQHFGDGTRLSIL.

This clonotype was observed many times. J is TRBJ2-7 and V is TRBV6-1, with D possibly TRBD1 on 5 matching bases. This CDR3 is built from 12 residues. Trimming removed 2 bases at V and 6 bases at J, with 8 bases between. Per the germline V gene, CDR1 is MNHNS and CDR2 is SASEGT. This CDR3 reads CASSERQSEQYF. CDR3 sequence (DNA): TGTGCCAGCAGTGAAAGACAGAGCGAGCAGTACTTC.

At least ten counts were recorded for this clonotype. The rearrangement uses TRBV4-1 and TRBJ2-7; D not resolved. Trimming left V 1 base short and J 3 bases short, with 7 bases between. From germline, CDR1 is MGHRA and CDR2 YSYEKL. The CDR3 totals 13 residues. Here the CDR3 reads CASSQVGIYEQYF. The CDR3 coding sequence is TGCGCCAGCAGCCAAGTAGGCATCTACGAGCAGTACTTC.

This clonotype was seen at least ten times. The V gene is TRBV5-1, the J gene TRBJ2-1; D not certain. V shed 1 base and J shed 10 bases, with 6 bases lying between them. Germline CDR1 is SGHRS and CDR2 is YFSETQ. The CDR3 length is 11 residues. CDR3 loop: CASSLTEEQFF. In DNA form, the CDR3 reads TGCGCCAGCAGCTTGACGGAGGAGCAGTTCTTC.

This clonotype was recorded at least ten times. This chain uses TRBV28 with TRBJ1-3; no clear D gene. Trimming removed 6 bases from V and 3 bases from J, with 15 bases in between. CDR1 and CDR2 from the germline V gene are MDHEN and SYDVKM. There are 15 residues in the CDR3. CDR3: CASSFLPRSGNTIYF. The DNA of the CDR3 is TGTGCCAGCAGCTTCCTGCCAAGGAGTGGAAACACCATATATTTT.

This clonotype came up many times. This CDR3 reads CASSGSSGLAGGGTDTQYF. The DNA for the CDR3 is TGTGCCAGCAGCGGTAGCTCCGGACTAGCGGGGGGTGGCACAGATACGCAGTATTTT. The gene calls are TRBV9 and TRBJ2-3; 14 positions match TRBD2. The CDR3 length is 19 residues. The V gene end was trimmed by 3 bases and the J gene end by 1 base; junction bases not matched to a gene: 10. Per the germline V gene, CDR1 is SGDLS and CDR2 is YYNGEE.

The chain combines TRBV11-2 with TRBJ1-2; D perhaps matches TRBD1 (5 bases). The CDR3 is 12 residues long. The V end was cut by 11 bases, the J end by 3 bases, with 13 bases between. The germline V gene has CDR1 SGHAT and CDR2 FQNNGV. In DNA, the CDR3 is TGTGCCTCACGGGGCTGGGACTATGGCTACACCTTC. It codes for CASRGWDYGYTF.

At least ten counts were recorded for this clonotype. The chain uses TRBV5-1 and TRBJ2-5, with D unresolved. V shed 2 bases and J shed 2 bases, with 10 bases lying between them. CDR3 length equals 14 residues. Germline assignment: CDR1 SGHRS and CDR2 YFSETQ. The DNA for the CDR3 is TGCGCCAGCAGCTTATACAGCGATCAAGAGACCCAGTACTTC. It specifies CASSLYSDQETQYF.

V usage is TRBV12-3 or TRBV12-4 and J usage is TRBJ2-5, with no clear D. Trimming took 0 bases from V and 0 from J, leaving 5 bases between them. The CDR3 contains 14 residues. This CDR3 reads CASSLAVDQETQYF. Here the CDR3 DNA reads TGTGCCAGCAGTTTAGCGGTAGACCAAGAGACCCAGTACTTC.

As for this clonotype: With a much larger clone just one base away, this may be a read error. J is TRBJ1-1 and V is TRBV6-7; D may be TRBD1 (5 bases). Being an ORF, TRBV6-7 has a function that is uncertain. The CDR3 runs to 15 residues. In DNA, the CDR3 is TGTGCCAGCAGTTACCCCGAAGTCGGAGGAATTGGGGCTTCCTTT. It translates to CASSYPEVGGIGASF.

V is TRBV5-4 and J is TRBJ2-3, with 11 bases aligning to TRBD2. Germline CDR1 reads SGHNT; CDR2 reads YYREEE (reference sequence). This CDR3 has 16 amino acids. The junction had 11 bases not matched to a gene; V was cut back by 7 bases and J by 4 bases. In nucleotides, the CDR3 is TGTGCCAGCGGCCAAACTAGCGGGAGAATTGCAGATACGCAGTATTTT. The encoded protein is CASGQTSGRIADTQYF.

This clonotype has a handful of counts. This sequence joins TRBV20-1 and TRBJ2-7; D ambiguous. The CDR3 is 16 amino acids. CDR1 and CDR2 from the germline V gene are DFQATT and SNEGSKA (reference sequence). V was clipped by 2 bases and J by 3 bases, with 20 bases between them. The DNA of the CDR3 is TGCAGTGCTAGACCTAACACGAGCCGAAATTACTACGAGCAGTACTTC. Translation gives CSARPNTSRNYYEQYF.

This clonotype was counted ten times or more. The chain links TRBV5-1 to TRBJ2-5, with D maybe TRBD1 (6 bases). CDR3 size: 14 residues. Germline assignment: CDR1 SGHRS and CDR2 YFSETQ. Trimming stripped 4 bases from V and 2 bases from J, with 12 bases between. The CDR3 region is CASSLGQLQETQYF. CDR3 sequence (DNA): TGCGCCAGCAGCCTTGGACAGCTACAAGAGACCCAGTACTTC.

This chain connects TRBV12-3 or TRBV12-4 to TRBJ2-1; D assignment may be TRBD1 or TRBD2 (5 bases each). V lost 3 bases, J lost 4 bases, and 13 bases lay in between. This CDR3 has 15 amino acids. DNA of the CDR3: TGTGCCAGCAGTTTTGGACACGGAGGTTACAATGAGCAGTTCTTC. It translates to CASSFGHGGYNEQFF.

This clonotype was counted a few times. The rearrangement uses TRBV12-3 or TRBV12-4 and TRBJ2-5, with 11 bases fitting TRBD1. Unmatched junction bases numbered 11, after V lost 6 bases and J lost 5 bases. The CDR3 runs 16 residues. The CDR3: CASSPDRGRGRETQYF. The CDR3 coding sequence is TGTGCCAGCAGCCCGGACAGGGGGCGTGGGCGGGAGACCCAGTACTTC.

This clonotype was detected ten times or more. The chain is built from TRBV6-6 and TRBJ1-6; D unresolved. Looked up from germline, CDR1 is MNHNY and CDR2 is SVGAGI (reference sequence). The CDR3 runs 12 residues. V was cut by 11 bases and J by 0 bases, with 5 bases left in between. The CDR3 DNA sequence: TGTGCCGCCGGCTCCTATAATTCACCCCTCCACTTT. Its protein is CAAGSYNSPLHF.

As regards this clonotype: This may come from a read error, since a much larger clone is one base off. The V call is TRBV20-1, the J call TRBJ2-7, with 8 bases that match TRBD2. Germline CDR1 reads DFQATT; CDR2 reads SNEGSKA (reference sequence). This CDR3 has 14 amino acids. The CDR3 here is CGVGVSGSPDEQYF. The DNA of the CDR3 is TGCGGGGTCGGGGTAAGCGGGAGTCCAGACGAGCAGTACTTC.

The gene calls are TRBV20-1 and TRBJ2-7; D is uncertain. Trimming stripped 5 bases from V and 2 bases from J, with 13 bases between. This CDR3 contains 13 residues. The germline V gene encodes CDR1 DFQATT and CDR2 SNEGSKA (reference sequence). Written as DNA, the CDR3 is TGCAGTGCTCAGGACCTTTTCGCCTACGAGCAGTACTTC. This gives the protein CSAQDLFAYEQYF.